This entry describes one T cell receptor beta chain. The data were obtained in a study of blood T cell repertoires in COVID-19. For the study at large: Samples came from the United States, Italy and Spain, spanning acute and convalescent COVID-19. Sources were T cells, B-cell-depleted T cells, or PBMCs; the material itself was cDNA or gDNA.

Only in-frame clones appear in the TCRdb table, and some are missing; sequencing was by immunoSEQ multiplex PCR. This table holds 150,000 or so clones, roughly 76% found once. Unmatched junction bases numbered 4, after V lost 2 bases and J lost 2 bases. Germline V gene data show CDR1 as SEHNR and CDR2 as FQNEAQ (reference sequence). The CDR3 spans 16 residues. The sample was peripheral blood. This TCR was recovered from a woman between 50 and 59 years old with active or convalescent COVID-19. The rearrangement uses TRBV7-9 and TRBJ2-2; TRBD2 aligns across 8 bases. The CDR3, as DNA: TGTGCCAGCAGCTTAACGAGCGGGGGTAACACCGGGGAGCTGTTTTTT. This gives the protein CASSLTSGGNTGELFF.